This T cell receptor (beta chain) was recorded in a study of PD-1 blockade in classical Hodgkin lymphoma. The time point: cycle 4 day 1 (C4D1), after more than 5 weeks of nivolumab. All the patients suffered relapse after autologous stem cell transplantation, and brentuximab vedotin exposure differed. Researchers report purifying CD4+ T cells from thawed PBMCs by magnetic negative selection. Complete response, partial response or progressive disease constituted the best responses recorded. CDR3 length: 14 residues. V was pared by 3 bases and J by 7 bases, with 16 bases between. Germline CDR1 MGHRA, CDR2 YSYEKL. Findings of the study overall: Newly diagnosed patients had baseline TCR diversity that was reportedly lower than that of healthy donors. The study found that TCR diversity rose significantly by C4D1 in CD4+ but not CD8+ cells.

As regards this clone: Its antigen is unidentified.

Profiled with immunoSEQ multiplex PCR; TCRdb holds only in-frame clones, not every one. This table holds about 12,000 clones, roughly 80% found once. The chain has TRBV4-1 and TRBJ2-7, with D possibly being TRBD2 (5 bases). The starting material was CD4+ T cells from blood, obtained before the fourth cycle of nivolumab. This receptor was obtained from a human donor with classical Hodgkin lymphoma. CDR3 sequence reads: CASSQNIGTGEQYF. CDR3 in DNA: TGCGCCAGCAGCCAGAACATTGGAACGGGGGAGCAGTACTTC.